The rows below give T cell receptor beta chains drawn from one sample of a study of persistence of HIV-infected CD4 T cells. The protocol was immunoSEQ multiplex PCR, while the TCRdb copy is restricted to in-frame clones and leaves out a portion. This sample has tens of thousands of clones; 88% occur once, and the top ten carry 0.45% to 0.5%. The antigens of these receptors remain unknown. Sequenced here: CD4+ T cells sorted from PBMCs after 18-hour stimulation, sampled from a patient who received antiretroviral therapy. These receptors all come from an adult woman with HIV who was CMV-seropositive. CDR3s include the opening cysteine and the closing phenylalanine or tryptophan. A D gene is named only where the DNA matches it firmly. The size field is filled for only some rows; it gives once, few, many or a size class.

length	V	J	size	D	DNA	CDR3
16	TRBV3-1/TRBV3-2	TRBJ2-5	-	TRBD2	TGTGCCAGCAGCCAAGCTCTTCTAGCGGGCCAAGAGACCCAGTACTTC	CASSQALLAGQETQYF
16	TRBV28	TRBJ1-4	-	-	TGTGCCAGCAGTTTTTTTCGCTCCGGACAGAATGAAAAACTGTTTTTT	CASSFFRSGQNEKLFF
14	TRBV9	TRBJ1-2	-	-	TGTGCCAGCAGCGTAGGAGAGGGGTCGAATGGCTACACCTTC	CASSVGEGSNGYTF
14	TRBV6-6	TRBJ2-5	-	-	TGTGCCAGCAGTTACGTCGGGCAGGGGGAGACCCAGTACTTC	CASSYVGQGETQYF
14	TRBV6-1	TRBJ1-6	-	-	TGTGCCAGCAGTGAAGGCTCTGGAGGTTCACCCCTCCACTTT	CASSEGSGGSPLHF
16	TRBV2	TRBJ1-1	-	TRBD1	TGTGCCAGCAGCTACCTATCGACAGGGGGCCCCACTGAAGCTTTCTTT	CASSYLSTGGPTEAFF
13	TRBV4-1	TRBJ1-2	-	-	TGCGCCAGCAGAATCGGACAAAACTATGGCTACACCTTC	CASRIGQNYGYTF
16	TRBV2	TRBJ1-4	-	TRBD1	TGTGCCAGCAACCGACAGGGGGAACGGACTAATGAAAAACTGTTTTTT	CASNRQGERTNEKLFF
13	TRBV7-2	TRBJ2-3	-	-	TGTGCCAGCAGCTTGACCCGGGCTGATACGCAGTATTTT	CASSLTRADTQYF
15	TRBV6-5	TRBJ1-3	-	TRBD1	TGTGCCACACGGGAGGGACAGGGGAACAGAAACACCATATATTTT	CATREGQGNRNTIYF
13	TRBV6-4	TRBJ1-1	-	-	TGTGCCAGCTCTATATCTAGGGACACTGAAGCTTTCTTT	CASSISRDTEAFF
13	TRBV12-5	TRBJ1-1	-	-	TGTGCTAGTGGAACGAACAGGAACACTGAAGCTTTCTTT	CASGTNRNTEAFF
15	TRBV6-2/TRBV6-3	TRBJ2-7	-	TRBD2	TGTGCCAGCAGTTACGGAGTAGCGGGGACCTACGAGCAGTACTTC	CASSYGVAGTYEQYF
14	TRBV7-9	TRBJ1-1	-	-	TGTGCCAGCAGCTTATCAGGGAATGGCGCTGAAGCTTTCTTT	CASSLSGNGAEAFF
12	TRBV2	TRBJ1-6	once	-	TGTGCCAGCAGTGAAAGGCTAGTAGCCCTCCACTTT	CASSERLVALHF
13	TRBV19	TRBJ2-1	-	-	TGTGCCAGTAGTATCCCCGGAAACAATGAGCAGTTCTTC	CASSIPGNNEQFF
15	TRBV5-1	TRBJ1-4	-	-	TGCGCCAGCAGCTTGTTACAGGGCCGAAATGAAAAACTGTTTTTT	CASSLLQGRNEKLFF
13	TRBV2	TRBJ1-1	-	TRBD1	TGTGCCAGCGGACAGGGAGGTAGGACTGAAGCTTTCTTT	CASGQGGRTEAFF
14	TRBV7-3	TRBJ1-5	-	-	TGTGCCAGCAGCCCAACATCCTCCAATCAGCCCCAGCATTTT	CASSPTSSNQPQHF
12	TRBV29-1	TRBJ2-1	-	-	TGCAGCGTTGAAGATCCCGGGAATGAGCAGTTCTTC	CSVEDPGNEQFF
15	TRBV20-1	TRBJ2-4	-	-	TGCAGTGCTAGTTGGGTCAGGGGCTCCAAAAACATTCAGTACTTC	CSASWVRGSKNIQYF
13	TRBV27	TRBJ2-2	-	-	TGTGCCAGCAGAACCAGCAACACCGGGGAGCTGTTTTTT	CASRTSNTGELFF
15	TRBV5-1	TRBJ1-1	-	TRBD1	TGCGCCAGCAGCTTCAAAGGGTCAGGGGGCGGAGGAGCTTTCTTT	CASSFKGSGGGGAFF
15	TRBV3-1/TRBV3-2	TRBJ1-6	few	-	TGTGCCAGCAGCCAAGACAGGGCCTATAATTCACCCCTCCACTTT	CASSQDRAYNSPLHF
11	TRBV6-5	TRBJ2-7	once	-	TGTGCCAGCAGTTACCTGGGGGAGCAGTACTTC	CASSYLGEQYF
15	TRBV27	TRBJ1-3	-	TRBD1	TGTGCCAGCAGCCAGGACAGGGGCACTGGAAACACCATATATTTT	CASSQDRGTGNTIYF
16	TRBV7-6	TRBJ2-5	-	TRBD2	TGTGCCAGCAGCAAATCGACTAGCGGGGCCCAAGAGACCCAGTACTTC	CASSKSTSGAQETQYF
12	TRBV19	TRBJ1-2	-	-	TGTGCCAGCACTACAGGGATAGGTGGCTACACCTTC	CASTTGIGGYTF
16	TRBV5-1	TRBJ1-1	-	-	TGCGCCAGCAGCTTGGCCCCGGGATCGGGGAACACTGAAGCTTTCTTT	CASSLAPGSGNTEAFF
12	TRBV5-4	TRBJ1-4	-	-	TGTGCCAGCAGCTTGGATGGTGAAAAACTGTTTTTT	CASSLDGEKLFF
14	TRBV5-1	TRBJ2-7	few	-	TGCGCCAGCAGCTTGGGAGGCAAATCCTACGAGCAGTACTTC	CASSLGGKSYEQYF
16	TRBV4-2	TRBJ1-2	-	-	TGTGCCAGCAGCCCCGAGGGGGGCGCCATGAACTATGGCTACACCTTC	CASSPEGGAMNYGYTF
16	TRBV5-1	TRBJ1-6	-	-	TGCGCCAGCAGCCCCGGGCCGGCGGGAGTTAACTCACCCCTCCACTTT	CASSPGPAGVNSPLHF
12	TRBV27	TRBJ2-5	-	-	TGTGCCAGCAGTCCCTATGGTGAGACCCAGTACTTC	CASSPYGETQYF
14	TRBV7-8	TRBJ1-2	-	-	TGTGCCAGCAGCTTAACGGCGAGGTCCTATGGCTACACCTTC	CASSLTARSYGYTF
16	TRBV3-1/TRBV3-2	TRBJ1-3	-	-	TGTGCCAGCAGCCACCCCTTGACAGACTCTGGAAACACCATATATTTT	CASSHPLTDSGNTIYF
14	TRBV2	TRBJ1-4	-	-	TGTGCCAGCAGAATCGTGGGGACTAATGAAAAACTGTTTTTT	CASRIVGTNEKLFF
14	TRBV3-1/TRBV3-2	TRBJ1-1	-	-	TGTGCCAGCAGCCAAGTCGGGGGGGACACTGAAGCTTTCTTT	CASSQVGGDTEAFF
13	TRBV6-5	TRBJ1-2	-	-	TGTGCCAGCAAGGGGGGGCAGTGGGACTCAAACACCTTC	CASKGGQWDSNTF
13	TRBV18	TRBJ2-4	-	-	TGTGCCAGCTCACCATCTCAGGGGAACATTCAGTACTTC	CASSPSQGNIQYF
12	TRBV5-4	TRBJ1-4	-	-	TGTGCCAGCAGCGGTCAAGATGAAAAACTGTTTTTT	CASSGQDEKLFF
16	TRBV27	TRBJ2-3	-	-	TGTGCCAGCAGTTTAAGAGGGGTCGAGAGCACAGATACGCAGTATTTT	CASSLRGVESTDTQYF
15	TRBV3-1/TRBV3-2	TRBJ2-3	-	-	TGTGCCAGCAGCTCAAGTCGTTTCTTCCCAGATACGCAGTATTTT	CASSSSRFFPDTQYF
15	TRBV6-5	TRBJ2-1	-	TRBD2	TGTGCCAGCAGCGCTAGCGGGGGGGTTCGAGGGGAGCAGTTCTTC	CASSASGGVRGEQFF
14	TRBV10-1	TRBJ2-2	once	-	TGCGCCAGCAGTGAGTTTCAGGCCTCTGGGGAGCTGTTTTTT	CASSEFQASGELFF
13	TRBV12-3/TRBV12-4	TRBJ2-1	-	-	TGTGCCAGCAGTAGGGGTTCCTACAATGAGCAGTTCTTC	CASSRGSYNEQFF
17	TRBV4-1	TRBJ2-3	-	TRBD2	TGCGCCAGCAGCCAAGCAGCGGCGGGGGGGTCCACAGATACGCAGTATTTT	CASSQAAAGGSTDTQYF
16	TRBV5-1	TRBJ2-5	-	-	TGCGCCAGCAGCTTGGTCGGACGGACAGACCAAGAGACCCAGTACTTC	CASSLVGRTDQETQYF
13	TRBV12-5	TRBJ1-5	-	-	TGTGCTAGTGTTGCGGCTAGCAATCAGCCCCAGCATTTT	CASVAASNQPQHF
13	TRBV29-1	TRBJ1-3	-	-	TGCAGCGTGGGGGGGTCTTCCGGAAACACCATATATTTT	CSVGGSSGNTIYF
15	TRBV5-5	TRBJ1-2	-	TRBD1	TGTGCCAGCAGCCCGACAGGGCTTCAAGGCTATGGCTACACCTTC	CASSPTGLQGYGYTF
14	TRBV2	TRBJ1-6	-	-	TGTGCCAGCTCTCAGCTCAGGGTCGATTCACCCCTCCACTTT	CASSQLRVDSPLHF
16	TRBV19	TRBJ1-5	-	TRBD1	TGTGCCAGTAGCCCCCACGACAGGGGGCGCGGTCAGCCCCAGCATTTT	CASSPHDRGRGQPQHF
13	TRBV6-5	TRBJ1-1	-	-	TGTGCCAGCAGTCGGACCCGGGACGGTGAAGCTTTCTTT	CASSRTRDGEAFF